The 4 T cell receptor beta chains below all came from one sample that was sequenced in a study of shared clonotypes between healthy human individuals. Method: immunoSEQ multiplex PCR; TCRdb's copy keeps in-frame clones and lacks some. The sample carries 2 million to 3 million clones, roughly 93% recorded once. The sequencing input was naive CD4+ T cells from PBMCs. Stated subset: CD45RA+ positively selected. The origin of the receptors is a man younger than 30 in good health. Some clones in this sample may be carry-over from other donors' samples.

This clone was seen a few times. The chain is built from TRBV5-1 and TRBJ1-1; no reliable D call. V was trimmed by 0 bases and J by 8 bases, leaving 14 bases between them. The length of the CDR3 is 14 residues. CDR1 and CDR2 from the germline V gene are SGHRS and YFSETQ. CDR3 protein: CASSLEGNWEEAFF. For the CDR3, the DNA is TGCGCCAGCAGCTTGGAGGGAAATTGGGAAGAAGCTTTCTTT.

The chain links TRBV11-3 to TRBJ2-7; 8 bases are a match to TRBD2. Germline assignment: CDR1 SGHNT and CDR2 YENEEA. This CDR3 comprises 13 residues. V trimming: 4 bases; J trimming: 6 bases; junction bases outside the gene matches: 5. The CDR3 is CASSSLSGSEQYF. The DNA for the CDR3 is TGTGCCAGCAGCTCCCTCAGCGGGAGCGAGCAGTACTTC.

The V call is TRBV6-5, the J call TRBJ1-6; 9 positions match TRBD1. CDR1 is MNHEY and CDR2 is SVGAGI in the germline V gene. The CDR3 runs to 16 residues. V shed 0 bases and J 9 bases; nucleotides not matched to a gene: 6. CDR3 bases: TGTGCCAGCAGTTACTCGCTGGGGACAGGGAGTTCACCCCTCCACTTT. This codes for CASSYSLGTGSSPLHF.

A remark on this clone: Other DNA sequences in this sample translate to the same CDR3. The CDR3 region is CASSPDRSGETQYF. The CDR3 DNA follows: TGTGCCAGCAGCCCCGACAGGTCGGGAGAGACCCAGTACTTC. This chain uses TRBV7-9 with TRBJ2-5, with D possibly TRBD1 on 6 matching bases. V lost 5 bases and J 4 bases, leaving 14 bases between the germline ends. From germline, CDR1 is SEHNR and CDR2 FQNEAQ (reference sequence). The length of the CDR3 is 14 residues.